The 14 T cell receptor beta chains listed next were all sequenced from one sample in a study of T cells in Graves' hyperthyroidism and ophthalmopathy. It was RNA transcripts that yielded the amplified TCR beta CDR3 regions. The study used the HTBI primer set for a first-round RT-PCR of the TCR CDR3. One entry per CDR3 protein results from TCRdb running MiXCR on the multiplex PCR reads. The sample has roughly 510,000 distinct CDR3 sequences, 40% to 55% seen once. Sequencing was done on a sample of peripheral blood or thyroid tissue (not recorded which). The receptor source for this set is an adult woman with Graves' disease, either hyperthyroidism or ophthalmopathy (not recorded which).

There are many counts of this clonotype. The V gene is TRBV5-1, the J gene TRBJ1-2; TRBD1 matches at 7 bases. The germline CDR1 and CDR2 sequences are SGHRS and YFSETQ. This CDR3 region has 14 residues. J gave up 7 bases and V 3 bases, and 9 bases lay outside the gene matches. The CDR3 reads CASSSETGSLGYTF. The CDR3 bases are TGCGCCAGCAGCTCTGAGACAGGGTCTCTTGGCTACACCTTC.

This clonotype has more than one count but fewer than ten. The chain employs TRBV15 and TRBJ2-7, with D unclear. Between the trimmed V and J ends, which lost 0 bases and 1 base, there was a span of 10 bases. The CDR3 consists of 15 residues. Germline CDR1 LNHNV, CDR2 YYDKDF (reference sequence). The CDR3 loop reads CATSRDPTVSYEQYF. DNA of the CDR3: TGTGCCACCAGCAGAGATCCCACAGTGTCCTACGAGCAGTACTTC.

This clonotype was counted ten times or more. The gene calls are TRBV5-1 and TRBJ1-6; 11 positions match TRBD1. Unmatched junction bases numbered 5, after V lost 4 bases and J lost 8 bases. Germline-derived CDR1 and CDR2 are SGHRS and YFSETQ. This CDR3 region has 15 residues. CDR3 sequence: CASSNPGQGDSPLHF. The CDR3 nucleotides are TGCGCCAGCAGCAATCCGGGACAGGGGGATTCACCCCTCCACTTT.

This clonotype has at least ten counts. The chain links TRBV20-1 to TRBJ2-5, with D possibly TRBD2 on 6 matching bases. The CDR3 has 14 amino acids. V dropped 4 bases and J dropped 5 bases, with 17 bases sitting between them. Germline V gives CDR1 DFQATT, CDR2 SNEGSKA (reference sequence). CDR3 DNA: TGCAGTGCTACTTGGCGGGAAGGGGCGGAGACCCAGTACTTC. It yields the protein CSATWREGAETQYF.

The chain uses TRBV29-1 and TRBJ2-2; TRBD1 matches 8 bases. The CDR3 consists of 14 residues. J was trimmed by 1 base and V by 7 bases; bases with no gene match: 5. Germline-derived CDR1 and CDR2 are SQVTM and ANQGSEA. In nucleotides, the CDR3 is TGCAGCGCCTCAGGACAGGGGAACACCGGGGAGCTGTTTTTT. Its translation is CSASGQGNTGELFF.

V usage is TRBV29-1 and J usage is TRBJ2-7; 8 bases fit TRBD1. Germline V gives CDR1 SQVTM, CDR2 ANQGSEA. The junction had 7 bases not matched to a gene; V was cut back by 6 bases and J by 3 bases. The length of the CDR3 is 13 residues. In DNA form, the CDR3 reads TGCAGCGTAGAGGCCGGACAGGGCTACGAGCAGTACTTC. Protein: CSVEAGQGYEQYF.

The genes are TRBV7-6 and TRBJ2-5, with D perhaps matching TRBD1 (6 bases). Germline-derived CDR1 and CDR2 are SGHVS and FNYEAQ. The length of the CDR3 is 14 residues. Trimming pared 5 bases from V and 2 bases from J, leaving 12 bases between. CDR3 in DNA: TGTGCCAGCAGCCTGAACACAGGGCAAGAGACCCAGTACTTC. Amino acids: CASSLNTGQETQYF. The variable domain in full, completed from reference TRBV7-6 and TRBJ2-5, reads GAGVSQSPRYKVTKRGQDVALRCDPISGHVSLYWYRQALGQGPEFLTYFNYEAQQDKSGLPNDRFSAERPEGSISTLTIQRTEQRDSAMYRCASSLNTGQETQYFGPGTRLLVL.

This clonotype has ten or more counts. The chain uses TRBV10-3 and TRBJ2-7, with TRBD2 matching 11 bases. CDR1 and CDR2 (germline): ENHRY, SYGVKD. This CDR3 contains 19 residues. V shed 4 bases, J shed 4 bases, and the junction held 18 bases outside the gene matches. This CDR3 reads CAISGGLAVHASRGYEQYF. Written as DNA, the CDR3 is TGTGCCATCAGTGGGGGACTAGCGGTCCACGCTTCACGCGGGTACGAGCAGTACTTC.

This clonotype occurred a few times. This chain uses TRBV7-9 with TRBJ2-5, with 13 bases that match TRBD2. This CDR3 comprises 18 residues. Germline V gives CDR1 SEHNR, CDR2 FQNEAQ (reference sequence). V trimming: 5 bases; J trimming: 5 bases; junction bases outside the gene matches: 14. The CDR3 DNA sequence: TGTGCCAGCAGCCAAGGGGAACTAGCGGGAGGGTCGGGGGAGACCCAGTACTTC. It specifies CASSQGELAGGSGETQYF. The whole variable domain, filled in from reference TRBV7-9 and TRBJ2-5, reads DTGVSQNPRHKITKRGQNVTFRCDPISEHNRLYWYRQTLGQGPEFLTYFQNEAQLEKSRLLSDRFSAERPKGSFSTLEIQRTEQGDSAMYLCASSQGELAGGSGETQYFGPGTRLLVL.

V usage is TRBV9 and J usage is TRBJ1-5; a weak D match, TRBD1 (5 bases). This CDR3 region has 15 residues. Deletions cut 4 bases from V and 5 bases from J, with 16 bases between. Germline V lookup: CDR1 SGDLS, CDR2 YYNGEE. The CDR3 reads CASSLGQGMDQPQHF. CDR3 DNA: TGTGCCAGCAGCTTGGGCCAGGGTATGGATCAGCCCCAGCATTTT.

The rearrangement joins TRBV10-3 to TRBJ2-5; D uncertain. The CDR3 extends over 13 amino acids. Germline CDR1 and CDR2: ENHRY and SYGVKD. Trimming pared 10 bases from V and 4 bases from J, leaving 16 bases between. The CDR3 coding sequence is TGTGCCACCAGAAACGGGTTGCGAGAGACCCAGTACTTC. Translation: CATRNGLRETQYF.

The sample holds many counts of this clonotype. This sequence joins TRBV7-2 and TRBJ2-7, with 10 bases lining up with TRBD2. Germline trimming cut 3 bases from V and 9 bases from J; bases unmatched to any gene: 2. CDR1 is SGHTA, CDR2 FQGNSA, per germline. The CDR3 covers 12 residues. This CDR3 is CASSFRTSGQYF. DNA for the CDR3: TGTGCCAGCAGCTTTCGGACTAGCGGGCAGTACTTC.

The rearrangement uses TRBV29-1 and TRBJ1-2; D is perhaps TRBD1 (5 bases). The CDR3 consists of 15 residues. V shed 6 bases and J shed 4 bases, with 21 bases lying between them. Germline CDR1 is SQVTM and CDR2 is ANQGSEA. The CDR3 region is CSVGLGTTLGYGYTF. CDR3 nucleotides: TGCAGCGTCGGGCTAGGGACGACCCTTGGCTATGGCTACACCTTC.

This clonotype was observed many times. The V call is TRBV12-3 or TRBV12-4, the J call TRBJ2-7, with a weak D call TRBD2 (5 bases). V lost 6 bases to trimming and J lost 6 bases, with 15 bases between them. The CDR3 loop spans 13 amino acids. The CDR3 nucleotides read TGTGCCAGCAGCCTCCCACTAGGCTCCGAGCAGTACTTC. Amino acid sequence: CASSLPLGSEQYF.